The rows below give T cell receptor beta chains drawn from one sample of a study of T cells in Graves' hyperthyroidism and ophthalmopathy. In TCRdb, the multiplex PCR reads were re-called with MiXCR into one record per CDR3 protein. The data show roughly 800,000 distinct CDR3 sequences, 38% seen once. Sequenced material: blood. The receptors stem from a man between 18 and 29 years old with Graves' hyperthyroidism. CDR3s leave out the opening cysteine and the closing phenylalanine or tryptophan. D genes are given only for firm matches.

V: TRBV5-5
D: .
CDR3: ASSLFVNQPQH

V: TRBV5-1
D: .
CDR3: ASSLAAGDSYEQY

V: TRBV7-9
D: .
CDR3: ASSLARGYRAF

V: TRBV9
D: TRBD1
CDR3: ASSEDETGTGIDYGYT

V: TRBV7-9
D: TRBD1
CDR3: ASSYRDRALDEQY

V: TRBV10-3
D: TRBD1
CDR3: AISEETGEHQPQH

V: TRBV27
D: .
CDR3: ASSLAPRLYEQY

V: TRBV7-9
D: TRBD2
CDR3: ASSSSTSGRVETQY

V: TRBV6-1
D: .
CDR3: AGRGGKTQY

V: TRBV9
D: .
CDR3: ASSGGAGGNQPQH

V: TRBV5-1
D: TRBD1
CDR3: ASSPGQGRLYT

V: TRBV10-3
D: .
CDR3: AISDGGLYEQY

V: TRBV7-2
D: .
CDR3: ASSSYRDDGGGYT

V: TRBV7-3
D: TRBD1
CDR3: ASSSGSGQGNSPLH

V: TRBV5-8
D: .
CDR3: AGGDGNSPLH

V: TRBV29-1
D: TRBD2
CDR3: SHGGDEQY

V: TRBV20-1
D: TRBD1
CDR3: SATLTGRDTEAF

V: TRBV19
D: TRBD1
CDR3: ASIGTGSWYGYT

V: TRBV4-3
D: .
CDR3: ASSQGRTNEKLF

V: TRBV7-3
D: .
CDR3: ASSLTVGGADEQY

V: TRBV25-1
D: TRBD1
CDR3: ARAGQGVSYEQY

V: TRBV7-2
D: TRBD1
CDR3: ASSPTGQGAMGYT

V: TRBV25-1
D: .
CDR3: ASGVVPTNYGYT

V: TRBV9
D: .
CDR3: ASSVEGDPLGELF

V: TRBV12-3/TRBV12-4
D: TRBD1
CDR3: ASSPGGSEAF

V: TRBV20-1
D: .
CDR3: SAWDGGRETQY